Following are 25 T cell receptor beta chains from one sample sequenced in a study of graft-versus-host responses after intestinal transplantation. These receptors lack a known antigen. This table comes from immunoSEQ multiplex PCR, and its TCRdb copy is limited to in-frame clones, with some not included. The top ten hold over 0.15% of the sample, which has tens of thousands of clones, less than 95% seen once. The sample in question was unstimulated CD4+ T cells sorted from spleen or lymph node cells, obtained before transplant. Source of these receptors: a human donor who was the organ donor for an intestinal transplant.

This chain joins TRBV7-9 and TRBJ2-3, with D possibly TRBD2 on 6 matching bases. The CDR3 spans 15 residues. Trimming left V 0 bases short and J 1 base short, with 8 bases between. Germline V gives CDR1 SEHNR, CDR2 FQNEAQ (reference sequence). For the CDR3, the DNA is TGTGCCAGCAGCTTAGCCGCGGGGCGCACAGATACGCAGTATTTT. It encodes CASSLAAGRTDTQYF.

The genes are TRBV7-2 and TRBJ1-4, with D possibly matching TRBD1 (5 bases). Trimming pared 1 base from V and 8 bases from J, leaving 14 bases between. The germline V gene encodes CDR1 SGHTA and CDR2 FQGNSA. This CDR3 comprises 15 residues. CDR3 bases: TGTGCCAGCAGCTTAGGACAGCTCGAGGGGGAAAAACTGTTTTTT. Protein sequence: CASSLGQLEGEKLFF. The whole variable domain, remainder taken from reference TRBV7-2 and TRBJ1-4, is GAGVSQSPSNKVTEKGKDVELRCDPISGHTALYWYRQSLGQGLEFLIYFQGNSAPDKSGLPSDRFSAERTGGSVSTLTIQRTQQEDSAVYLCASSLGQLEGEKLFFGSGTQLSVL.

CDR3 protein: CASSLEGGAGGPYEQYF. The CDR3 nucleotides are TGCGCCAGCAGCTTGGAGGGTGGAGCGGGGGGCCCCTACGAGCAGTACTTC. The chain employs TRBV5-1 and TRBJ2-7; 9 nucleotides match TRBD2. Trimming removed 0 bases from V and 2 bases from J; junction bases left unmatched: 9. This CDR3 contains 17 residues. Per the germline V gene, CDR1 is SGHRS and CDR2 is YFSETQ.

The chain uses TRBV6-1 and TRBJ1-5; D is unclear. The V end was cut by 7 bases, the J end by 4 bases, with 11 bases between. CDR1 and CDR2 from the germline V gene are MNHNS and SASEGT. The CDR3 is made up of 13 amino acids. Here the CDR3 DNA reads TGTGCCAGCACCCCGAACGGGAATCAGCCCCAGCATTTT. Translation gives CASTPNGNQPQHF.

This rearrangement joins TRBV5-6 to TRBJ2-5, with D perhaps TRBD1 (6 bases). V was cut by 0 bases and J by 4 bases, with 10 bases left in between. The germline V gene encodes CDR1 SGHDT and CDR2 YYEEEE. The CDR3 is 14 amino acids. The CDR3 sequence: CASSLDREGETQYF. The CDR3 bases are TGTGCCAGCAGCTTGGACAGGGAAGGAGAGACCCAGTACTTC.

The CDR3 loop reads CASSDAGTRGVDEQFF. In DNA, the CDR3 is TGCGCCAGCAGCGACGCCGGGACAAGGGGTGTCGATGAGCAGTTCTTC. The chain joins TRBV5-1 to TRBJ2-1; weak D call: TRBD1 (6 bases). Trimming cost V 4 bases and J 8 bases, with 22 bases left between them. This CDR3 is 16 amino acids long. Looked up from germline, CDR1 is SGHRS and CDR2 is YFSETQ.

The V gene is TRBV28, the J gene TRBJ1-2, with D unclear. Germline V lookup: CDR1 MDHEN, CDR2 SYDVKM. CDR3 length: 13 residues. V was shortened by 5 bases and J by 5 bases, with 12 bases between the two germline ends. CDR3 sequence (DNA): TGTGCCAGCAGTATGCCGGGTCCTTATGGCTACACCTTC. Amino acids: CASSMPGPYGYTF.

The J gene is TRBJ2-7, the V gene TRBV12-1; TRBD1, the table's D call, was not compared with the DNA. TRBV12-1 is annotated as a pseudogene. The CDR3 extends over 14 amino acids. CDR3 amino acids: CASSGFTETYEQYF. CDR3 nucleotides: TGTGCCAGCAGCGGATTTACAGAAACCTACGAGCAGTACTTC.

CDR3 protein: CASSPTMQVTAGYGYTF. The CDR3 DNA sequence: TGTGCCAGCTCACCGACAATGCAGGTCACCGCGGGCTATGGCTACACCTTC. J is TRBJ1-2 and V is TRBV18; D ambiguous. The CDR3 has 17 residues. Germline V gives CDR1 KGHSH, CDR2 LQKENI. Trimming cost V 3 bases and J 4 bases, with 21 bases left between them. Combining the CDR3 with reference TRBV18 and TRBJ1-2 gives the whole variable domain NAGVMQNPRHLVRRRGQEARLRCSPMKGHSHVYWYRQLPEEGLKFMVYLQKENIIDESGMPKERFSAEFPKEGPSILRIQQVVRGDSAAYFCASSPTMQVTAGYGYTFGSGTRLTVV.

DNA of the CDR3: TGTGCCATCAGTGAGCGGGCGGGGGGGCCGGAGACCCAGTACTTC. This codes for CAISERAGGPETQYF. V gene TRBV10-3 combines with J gene TRBJ2-5, with 9 bases that match TRBD2. The germline gives CDR1 ENHRY, CDR2 SYGVKD. The CDR3 sequence is 15 residues long. The ends lost 2 bases at V and 5 bases at J; junction bases unmatched: 6.

The CDR3 bases are TGTGCCAGCAGCGTAGAGGGTTTCGAGGGAGATACGCAGTATTTT. Translating it yields CASSVEGFEGDTQYF. This chain connects TRBV9 to TRBJ2-3; tentative D call: TRBD2 (5 bases). V dropped 0 bases and J dropped 5 bases, with 13 bases sitting between them. CDR1 and CDR2 from the germline V gene are SGDLS and YYNGEE. CDR3 length: 15 residues.

This chain uses TRBV19 with TRBJ2-1, with 7 bases identical to TRBD2. The CDR3 totals 17 residues. V shed 2 bases and J 1 base; nucleotides not matched to a gene: 8. Germline V gives CDR1 LNHDA, CDR2 SQIVND (reference sequence). Here the CDR3 DNA reads TGTGCCAGTAGTATACCCCTAGCGGAGGGGTCCTACAATGAGCAGTTCTTC. It encodes CASSIPLAEGSYNEQFF.

The rearrangement uses TRBV7-9 and TRBJ2-3; perhaps D is TRBD1 or TRBD2 (6 bases each). Trimming took 3 bases from V and 7 from J, leaving 17 bases between them. Germline V gene data show CDR1 as SEHNR and CDR2 as FQNEAQ (reference sequence). The CDR3 runs to 15 residues. The CDR3 is CASSLGGSVLNTQYF. CDR3 nucleotide sequence: TGTGCCAGCAGCTTGGGGGGCAGCGTCCTCAATACGCAGTATTTT.

The chain links TRBV18 to TRBJ2-5; the D is unclear. Germline CDR1 reads KGHSH; CDR2 reads LQKENI. This CDR3 is 13 amino acids long. V lost 3 bases and J lost 2, with 7 bases in between. The CDR3 region is CASSPPNQETQYF. In DNA, the CDR3 is TGTGCCAGCTCACCTCCCAATCAAGAGACCCAGTACTTC.

This chain connects TRBV5-5 to TRBJ2-5; D unresolved. The germline gives CDR1 SGHKS, CDR2 YYEKEE (reference sequence). The CDR3 loop spans 13 amino acids. V was trimmed by 2 bases and J by 1 base, leaving 6 bases between them. The CDR3 sequence: CASSFPLQETQYF. CDR3 nucleotide sequence: TGTGCCAGCAGCTTTCCACTCCAAGAGACCCAGTACTTC.

This chain joins TRBV4-3 and TRBJ2-7; the match to TRBD1 covers 8 bases. The V gene end was trimmed by 0 bases and the J gene end by 2 bases; junction bases not matched to a gene: 3. Germline assignment: CDR1 LGHNA and CDR2 YSLEER. The CDR3 loop spans 15 amino acids. CDR3 loop: CASSQDWGQAYEQYF. The CDR3 DNA follows: TGCGCCAGCAGCCAAGATTGGGGACAGGCCTACGAGCAGTACTTC.

The genes are TRBV2 and TRBJ1-4; D gene uncertain. The CDR3 length is 14 residues. Germline values: CDR1 SNHLY, CDR2 FYNNEI. V lost 8 bases and J 0 bases, leaving 10 bases between the germline ends. CDR3 DNA: TGTGCCAGCGGACGCGAAGCAACTAATGAAAAACTGTTTTTT. Amino acids: CASGREATNEKLFF.

The chain carries TRBV28 and TRBJ1-2, with D possibly TRBD1 on 6 matching bases. Germline CDR1 and CDR2: MDHEN and SYDVKM. This CDR3 comprises 13 residues. Trimming took 0 bases from V and 10 from J, leaving 12 bases between them. CDR3 coding DNA: TGTGCCAGCAGTTTATGGGCAGCAGGGGCCTACACCTTC. Its protein is CASSLWAAGAYTF.

The CDR3 DNA sequence: TGTGCCAGCAGCTACCCCAATTCACCCCTCCACTTT. Its translation is CASSYPNSPLHF. The chain carries TRBV5-4 and TRBJ1-6; no clear D gene. V lost 3 bases and J lost 7, with 5 bases in between. This CDR3 has 12 amino acids. Looked up from germline, CDR1 is SGHNT and CDR2 is YYREEE (reference sequence).

Note on this clone: A read error may produce the germline difference seen at one junction end. This sequence joins TRBV20-1 and TRBJ2-3; no definite D call. The CDR3 spans 10 residues. CDR1 is DFQATT, CDR2 SNEGSKA, per germline (reference sequence). The CDR3 region is CSARDKGSDF. Here the CDR3 DNA reads TGCAGTGCTAGAGATAAGGGTTCTGACTTT.

J is TRBJ2-7 and V is TRBV15; no firm D call. The germline V and J ends were trimmed by 0 bases and 0 bases, with 9 bases remaining between them. The CDR3 totals 15 residues. CDR1 and CDR2 from the germline V gene are LNHNV and YYDKDF (reference sequence). DNA of the CDR3: TGTGCCACCAGCAGAGATCGGCAGGCCTCCTACGAGCAGTACTTC. Its protein product is CATSRDRQASYEQYF.

This clone was seen a single time. The sample carries other DNA sequences with the same CDR3. In DNA, the CDR3 is TGTGCCAGCTCACCATTTTCGGGAGACTCTGGAAACACCATATATTTT. Translating it yields CASSPFSGDSGNTIYF. The chain couples TRBV18 to TRBJ1-3; D uncertain. The CDR3 length is 16 residues. V was trimmed by 2 bases and J by 0 bases, leaving 11 bases between them. CDR1 is KGHSH and CDR2 is LQKENI in the germline V gene. Looking up the rest from reference TRBV18 and TRBJ1-3 gives the full variable domain: NAGVMQNPRHLVRRRGQEARLRCSPMKGHSHVYWYRQLPEEGLKFMVYLQKENIIDESGMPKERFSAEFPKEGPSILRIQQVVRGDSAAYFCASSPFSGDSGNTIYFGEGSWLTVV.

About this clone itself: One end of the junction does not line up with germline, which may come from a read error. The genes are TRBV7-7 and TRBJ2-5; the D gene could be TRBD1 or TRBD2 (5 bases each). The CDR3 runs to 13 residues. Germline CDR1 and CDR2: SSHAT and FNYEAQ (reference sequence). CDR3: CASSPGQGGTQYF. The CDR3 bases are TGTGCTAGCAGCCCGGGGCAGGGCGGGACCCAGTACTTC.

J is TRBJ1-1 and V is TRBV5-1; D perhaps matches TRBD1 (6 bases). V gave up 2 bases and J gave up 3 bases, with 14 bases separating them. The CDR3 sequence is 15 residues long. Germline CDR1 and CDR2: SGHRS and YFSETQ. The CDR3 sequence: CASSFTGSGDTEAFF. CDR3 DNA sequence: TGCGCCAGCAGCTTTACAGGGTCGGGGGACACTGAAGCTTTCTTT.

This chain uses TRBV5-5 with TRBJ2-3; no firm D call. CDR3 length: 14 residues. Per the germline V gene, CDR1 is SGHKS and CDR2 is YYEKEE (reference sequence). V was shortened by 6 bases and J by 5 bases, with 16 bases between the two germline ends. CDR3: CASIPRQSVDTQYF. CDR3 DNA: TGTGCCAGCATCCCCCGCCAGTCGGTAGATACGCAGTATTTT.